This T cell receptor beta chain was sequenced in a study of CD8 T cells in ankylosing spondylitis. Regarding the study as a whole: Reports of some motif variants in reactive arthritis synovial fluid and blood predate this one. Seven to nine highly homologous variants formed a TCR beta motif that appeared characteristic of ankylosing spondylitis blood.

Quantitative 5'-RACE with molecular barcodes was used to make the TCR beta libraries. In TCRdb, the 5' RACE reads were re-called with MiXCR into one record per CDR3 protein. The sample consists of 750,000 to 850,000 distinct CDR3 sequences, around 11% of them appearing once. V lost 4 bases, J lost 6 bases, and 12 bases lay in between. The germline V gene has CDR1 DFQATT and CDR2 SNEGSKA (reference sequence). This CDR3 comprises 13 residues. In regard to this clonotype: Its antigen remains unidentified.

V and J are TRBV20-1 and TRBJ1-4; possibly TRBD1 for D (5 bases). The sample consisted of blood, either unsorted or a sorted T cell fraction (not recorded which). The clonotype originates from a male donor with ankylosing spondylitis. This CDR3 reads CSATWTQDEKLFF. In DNA, the CDR3 is TGCAGTGCTACGTGGACACAAGATGAAAAACTGTTTTTT.